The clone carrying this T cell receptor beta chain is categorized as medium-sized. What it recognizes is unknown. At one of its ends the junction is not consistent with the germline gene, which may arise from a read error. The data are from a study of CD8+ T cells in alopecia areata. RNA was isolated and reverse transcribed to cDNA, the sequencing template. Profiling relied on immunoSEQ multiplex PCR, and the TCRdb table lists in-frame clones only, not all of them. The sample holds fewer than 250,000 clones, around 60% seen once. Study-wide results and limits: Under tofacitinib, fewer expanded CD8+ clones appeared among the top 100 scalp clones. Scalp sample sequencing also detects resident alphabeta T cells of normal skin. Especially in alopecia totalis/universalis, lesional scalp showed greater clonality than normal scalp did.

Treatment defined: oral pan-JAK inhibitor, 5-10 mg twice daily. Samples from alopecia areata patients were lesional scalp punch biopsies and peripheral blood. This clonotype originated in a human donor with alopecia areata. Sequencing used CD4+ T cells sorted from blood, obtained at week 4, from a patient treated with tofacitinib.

The CDR3 region has the DNA TGTGCCAGCAGTTACGAAGACAGGGGGCACGACTTC. It codes for CASSYEDRGHDF. This sequence joins TRBV6-6 and TRBJ2-7, with 10 bases matching TRBD1. The CDR3 consists of 12 residues. Germline CDR1 and CDR2: MNHNY and SVGAGI (reference sequence).